A single sample gave rise to the 27 T cell receptor beta chains below, sequenced in a study of blood T cell repertoires in COVID-19. Sequencing was performed with immunoSEQ multiplex PCR; in TCRdb, only in-frame clones are kept and a portion is missing. The sample includes approximately 28,000 clones, about 88% of them seen just once. The sequencing sample was made of peripheral blood. These receptors all come from an older man with active or convalescent COVID-19.

The CDR3 region is CASSLGGTGNTIYF. The CDR3 bases are TGTGCCAGCAGCTTAGGCGGTACTGGAAACACCATATATTTT. The chain uses TRBV7-8 and TRBJ1-3; D uncertain. Trimming shortened V by 1 base and J by 2 bases, and 6 bases separated the two germline ends. Germline lookup yields CDR1 SGHVS and CDR2 FQNEAQ. CDR3 length: 14 amino acids.

The chain has TRBV6-6 and TRBJ1-6; tentatively, D is TRBD1 (6 bases). The CDR3 consists of 16 residues. With 8 bases removed from V and 6 bases from J, the gap between germline ends came to 20 bases. The germline V gene encodes CDR1 MNHNY and CDR2 SVGAGI (reference sequence). This chain's CDR3 is CASEIEGTSINSPLHF. The CDR3 nucleotides are TGTGCCAGCGAGATAGAAGGGACATCGATTAATTCACCCCTCCACTTT.

The chain recombines TRBV18 with TRBJ1-1; no clear D gene. The V end was cut by 2 bases, the J end by 0 bases, with 10 bases between. CDR3 length: 15 residues. From germline, CDR1 is KGHSH and CDR2 LQKENI. The CDR3 sequence is CASSPRRSMNTEAFF. The DNA for the CDR3 is TGTGCCAGCTCACCAAGGCGGAGCATGAACACTGAAGCTTTCTTT.

The chain combines TRBV5-1 with TRBJ2-7; 11 bases fit TRBD1. V was clipped by 5 bases and J by 5 bases; unmatched bases: 6. The CDR3 has 14 residues. Germline loops: CDR1 SGHRS, CDR2 YFSETQ. Here the CDR3 DNA reads TGCGCCAGCAGGCGTCGGACAGGGGGCCACGAGCAGTACTTC. Translated: CASRRRTGGHEQYF.

The rearrangement links TRBV4-1 to TRBJ1-2, with a weak D call TRBD1 (5 bases). There are 15 residues in the CDR3. CDR1 and CDR2 from the germline V gene are MGHRA and YSYEKL. Trimming stripped 0 bases from V and 5 bases from J, with 13 bases between. This chain's CDR3 is CASSQDRGSDYGYTF. The CDR3 nucleotides are TGCGCCAGCAGCCAAGATAGGGGCAGCGATTATGGCTACACCTTC.

This clone appeared once. V usage is TRBV3-1 (or the pseudogene TRBV3-2) and J usage is TRBJ1-2; D not resolved. The CDR3 has 15 amino acids. Germline-derived CDR1 and CDR2 are LGHDT and YNNKEL (reference sequence). The V gene lost 2 bases and the J gene lost 4 bases, with 14 bases spanning the gap. The CDR3 DNA is TGTGCCAGCAGCCAATCTCTGGTCCCCAGCTATGGCTACACCTTC. Its translation is CASSQSLVPSYGYTF.

The chain employs TRBV7-8 and TRBJ2-1; D may be TRBD1 (6 bases). This CDR3 comprises 16 residues. The V and J ends lost 4 bases and 0 bases respectively, with 13 bases between them. Germline-derived CDR1 and CDR2 are SGHVS and FQNEAQ. The CDR3 bases are TGTGCCAGCAGCTCCTGGACAGCATCCTCCTACAATGAGCAGTTCTTC. This sequence encodes CASSSWTASSYNEQFF.

V gene TRBV19 combines with J gene TRBJ1-1; D gene unclear. V gave up 5 bases and J gave up 1 base, with 11 bases separating them. The CDR3 sequence is 14 residues long. CDR1 and CDR2 from the germline V gene are LNHDA and SQIVND (reference sequence). This chain's CDR3 is CASSQRLTNTEAFF. CDR3 bases: TGTGCCAGTAGTCAGAGACTGACGAACACTGAAGCTTTCTTT.

The chain carries TRBV10-3 and TRBJ1-3; the D gene is possibly TRBD1 (6 bases). Germline values: CDR1 ENHRY, CDR2 SYGVKD. V was cut by 3 bases and J by 4 bases, with 10 bases left in between. The CDR3 extends over 14 amino acids. In DNA, the CDR3 is TGTGCCATCAGTGAAGGGACAAACGGAAACACCATATATTTT. It is translated as CAISEGTNGNTIYF.

The rearrangement uses TRBV5-1 and TRBJ2-1; 10 bases align to TRBD1. CDR1 SGHRS and CDR2 YFSETQ come from the germline V gene. The length of the CDR3 is 14 residues. After removal of 4 bases from V and 8 bases from J, the junction contained 6 bases not matched to a gene. CDR3 coding DNA: TGCGCCAGCAGCGTCGACAGGGGGCAAGATGAGCAGTTCTTC. This encodes CASSVDRGQDEQFF.

The chain has TRBV3-1 (or the pseudogene TRBV3-2) and TRBJ2-3; no clear D gene. Germline V gene sequence: CDR1 LGHDT, CDR2 YNNKEL (reference sequence). The CDR3 spans 12 residues. V was clipped by 4 bases and J by 10 bases, with 12 bases between them. As DNA, the CDR3 is TGTGCCAGCAGCCCCACCGGAGTCGCGCAGTATTTT. Translation gives CASSPTGVAQYF.

The genes are TRBV19 and TRBJ1-2, with 9 bases lining up with TRBD1. From germline, CDR1 is LNHDA and CDR2 SQIVND (reference sequence). The CDR3 has 16 residues. Losses at the gene ends were 3 bases for V and 0 bases for J; bases not matched to a gene: 5. DNA of the CDR3: TGTGCCAGTAGTATCCAGGGGACAGGGTCTAACTATGGCTACACCTTC. It yields the protein CASSIQGTGSNYGYTF.

This rearrangement joins TRBV4-3 to TRBJ2-3; D remains unclear. Germline lookup yields CDR1 LGHNA and CDR2 YSLEER. The CDR3 consists of 14 residues. Trimming took 1 base from V and 2 from J, leaving 7 bases between them. CDR3 bases: TGCGCCAGCAGCCAAGGGCGGTTCACAGATACGCAGTATTTT. This sequence encodes CASSQGRFTDTQYF.

V usage is TRBV10-3 and J usage is TRBJ2-7; TRBD2 might be the D (7 bases). The CDR3 is 13 amino acids. CDR1 and CDR2 (germline): ENHRY, SYGVKD. V was cut by 11 bases and J by 3 bases, with 17 bases left in between. CDR3 loop: CAASQGGDYEQYV. DNA for the CDR3: TGTGCCGCTTCACAGGGAGGGGACTACGAGCAGTACGTC.

V is TRBV25-1 and J is TRBJ1-6, with 11 bases matching TRBD1. Germline CDR1 reads MGHDK; CDR2 reads SYGVNS. The ends lost 5 bases at V and 10 bases at J; junction bases unmatched: 4. The CDR3 consists of 14 residues. The CDR3 DNA is TGTGCCAGCAGTAGGACAGGGGGCGGATCACCCCTCCACTTT. Translating it yields CASSRTGGGSPLHF.

The count of this clone is one. The V gene is TRBV4-3, the J gene TRBJ1-3; D gene uncertain. V dropped 2 bases and J dropped 4 bases, with 12 bases sitting between them. Germline V gene lookup returns CDR1 LGHNA and CDR2 YSLEER. The CDR3 runs 15 residues. The CDR3 reads CASSQNAWAGNTIYF. The CDR3 DNA follows: TGCGCCAGCAGCCAAAACGCGTGGGCCGGAAACACCATATATTTT.

V gene TRBV19 combines with J gene TRBJ1-2; D is perhaps TRBD1 (6 bases). Trimming took off 6 bases at V and 1 base at J, with 18 bases between the two ends. This CDR3 has 16 residues. CDR1 is LNHDA, CDR2 SQIVND, per germline (reference sequence). The CDR3 is CASSSRQVPHNYGYTF. The CDR3 region has the DNA TGTGCCAGTAGCTCAAGACAGGTGCCACATAACTATGGCTACACCTTC.

The gene calls are TRBV6-5 and TRBJ1-1; D is unclear. Germline V gives CDR1 MNHEY, CDR2 SVGAGI. The CDR3 sequence is 13 residues long. V lost 6 bases to trimming and J lost 1 base, with 9 bases between them. The CDR3 bases are TGTGCCAGCAGACCCGCCGGGAACACTGAAGCTTTCTTT. Translated: CASRPAGNTEAFF.

This chain joins TRBV2 and TRBJ1-6, with TRBD1 matching 10 bases. This CDR3 comprises 14 residues. Germline V gene data show CDR1 as SNHLY and CDR2 as FYNNEI. J was trimmed by 9 bases and V by 3 bases; bases with no gene match: 2. CDR3: CASSETGGISPLHF. The CDR3, as DNA: TGTGCCAGCAGTGAGACAGGGGGCATTTCACCCCTCCACTTT.

The chain carries TRBV19 and TRBJ1-2; TRBD1 agrees at 7 bases. V lost 8 bases, J lost 3 bases, and 6 bases stayed unmatched. The CDR3 sequence is 13 residues long. Germline loops: CDR1 LNHDA, CDR2 SQIVND (reference sequence). The CDR3 coding sequence is TGTGCCAGTGTGGGACAGTCTTACTATGGCTACACCTTC. Translating gives CASVGQSYYGYTF.

This sequence joins TRBV5-1 and TRBJ2-1; 12 bases map to TRBD2. CDR1 and CDR2 (germline): SGHRS, YFSETQ. With V trimmed by 0 bases and J by 6 bases, 1 base remained unmatched. The CDR3 consists of 15 residues. CDR3 DNA sequence: TGCGCCAGCAGCTTGGCTAGCGGGAGGGCCAATGAGCAGTTCTTC. This encodes CASSLASGRANEQFF.

The chain carries TRBV29-1 and TRBJ1-5; 8 nucleotides line up with TRBD1. V dropped 5 bases and J dropped 9; count of bases not matched to a gene: 15. This CDR3 spans 15 amino acids. Germline V gives CDR1 SQVTM, CDR2 ANQGSEA. This chain's CDR3 is CSVRLGQGVGSPQHF. The CDR3 nucleotides are TGCAGCGTTAGATTAGGACAGGGTGTAGGGTCGCCCCAGCATTTT.

The chain has TRBV7-9 and TRBJ2-7, with TRBD1 matching 10 bases. CDR1 and CDR2 from the germline V gene are SEHNR and FQNEAQ (reference sequence). Germline trimming cut 3 bases from V and 3 bases from J; bases unmatched to any gene: 2. The CDR3 sequence is 14 residues long. The CDR3 reads CASSFGTGVYEQYF. The CDR3 region has the DNA TGTGCCAGCAGCTTTGGGACAGGGGTCTACGAGCAGTACTTC.

This rearrangement joins TRBV5-6 to TRBJ1-1; 7 nucleotides match TRBD1. The CDR3 has 14 residues. V lost 4 bases, J lost 1 base, and 4 bases stayed unmatched. Germline V gene lookup returns CDR1 SGHDT and CDR2 YYEEEE. The CDR3 nucleotides read TGTGCCAGCAGCCGGGACAGAAGGAACACTGAAGCTTTCTTT. Its translation: CASSRDRRNTEAFF.

J is TRBJ2-1 and V is TRBV6-1, with 12 bases aligning to TRBD2. The CDR3 is made up of 19 amino acids. In germline, CDR1 is MNHNS, CDR2 SASEGT. The J segment lost 0 bases and the V segment lost 0 bases, leaving 6 bases of the junction unmatched. The CDR3: CASSEAGLAGSGSYNEQFF. In nucleotides, the CDR3 is TGTGCCAGCAGTGAAGCTGGACTAGCGGGATCTGGCTCCTACAATGAGCAGTTCTTC.

The V gene is TRBV7-9, the J gene TRBJ2-5; 9 bases line up with TRBD1. This CDR3 has 13 amino acids. Germline CDR1 and CDR2: SEHNR and FQNEAQ (reference sequence). With V trimmed by 10 bases and J by 2 bases, 5 bases remained unmatched. CDR3: CATNRGRQETQYF. Written as DNA, the CDR3 is TGTGCCACCAACAGGGGGCGACAAGAGACCCAGTACTTC.

The genes are TRBV19 and TRBJ1-1; D ambiguous. CDR3 length equals 15 residues. Germline assignment: CDR1 LNHDA and CDR2 SQIVND (reference sequence). V was clipped by 5 bases and J by 1 base, with 14 bases between them. This CDR3 reads CASSVGPGRNTEAFF. CDR3 in DNA: TGTGCCAGTAGTGTCGGCCCTGGGCGGAACACTGAAGCTTTCTTT.